This TCR beta chain was sequenced for a study of T cell repertoires and HLA-DP antigens listed by TCRdb under 2018. For the wider study: Using HeLa cells transduced to present allogeneic HLA-DP, the study set up an in vitro model of CD4+ T cell alloreactivity. The two alloantigens modelled structurally similar versus dissimilar alloantigens, differing from self at one and 9 to 11 peptide-binding groove amino acids, respectively. Of the three donors, two were male and one was female, and their ages ranged from the 18-to-29 age band up to the 60-to-69 age band. An average DNA input of about 0.2 ug was used for sorted CD137+CD4+ samples, compared with approximately 1.2 ug for pre-culture CD4+ samples. The study at large found these results: The naive and memory CD4+ repertoires were not analysed as separate populations. Similar clonality (about 0.39) was observed for sorted CD137+ cells against both alloantigens, and this clonality was much higher than that observed in pre-culture samples (about 0.041). Clones undetected before culture had an average cumulative frequency of roughly 36% against one allele versus around 50% against the other. The study was limited by having only a few donors, by relying on a non-physiological HeLa antigen-presenting system, and by using total CD4+ responder cells.

Magnetic bead negative selection was used to isolate untouched CD4+ T cells from Ficoll-separated PBMC, with an average purity of approximately 98%. Using magnetic beads, untouched CD4+ T cells were isolated from Ficoll-separated PBMC at around 98% purity, with only negligible CD8+ contamination. Donors were three healthy blood donors whose buffy coats supplied peripheral blood mononuclear cells. CMV seronegative status was shared by all three donors. The DNeasy Blood & Tissue Kit was used for extraction of genomic DNA. For each subject, genomic DNA from sorted CD137+CD4+ cells and from pre-culture CD4+ baseline samples underwent TCRB sequencing. Turning to this clone: Its antigen is currently not known. The record has no base qualities; no much larger clone is one base away. This specimen includes other DNA sequences encoding the same CDR3.

There are 15 amino acids in the CDR3, from cysteine to phenylalanine inclusive. The DNA shown is the 45-base CDR3, in frame from base 1. V is trimmed back by 0 bases and J by 4 bases, and the junction contains 7 bases that no gene match accounts for. In the germline V gene, CDR1 corresponds to SGDLS and CDR2 to YYNGEE. The immunoSEQ multiplex PCR, with forward primers for 54 TRBV segments and reverse primers for 13 TRBJ segments, was used to amplify TCRB CDR3 regions. For pre-culture CD4+ samples, sequencing was done at deep resolution with a target of 200,000 or so T cell genomes. Sequencing of amplicons was performed on an Illumina HiSeq System, and 87 bp reads covering the CDR3 were generated. The source study handled its data this way. PCR and sequencing errors in the reads were corrected, and alignment to IMGT reference sequences was used to define CDR3 regions. Template and unique rearrangement counts were estimated using synthetic template pools. Clonality was calculated as 1 minus Pielou's evenness. The Daley-Smith estimator was used to estimate richness. Repertoire overlap was measured with Morisita's index. A clone counted as low-abundance if it appeared in cultured samples but went undetected in the pre-culture repertoire of the same donor. TCRdb retrieved this table from immuneACCESS and kept in-frame rearrangements only. Not all clones are present; in checked studies, unresolved V genes account for under half, and no reason is known for the remainder. V and J calls and clone size come straight from that table; D and trimming were deduced from the DNA. This sample has approximately 86,000 clones in its table, and more than 75% of those were observed once. 1.7% of the sample is taken by the ten largest.

Recombination linked TRBV9 to TRBJ2-7; the central 7 bases match TRBD1. Sequencing was done on a sample of CD4+ T cells from PBMCs. The TCR sequence derives from a man between 50 and 59 years old in good health and CMV-seronegative. The CDR3 protein is CASSVGVGGSYEQYF. The DNA is TGTGCCAGCAGCGTAGGTGTAGGGGGCTCATACGAGCAGTACTTC.